The 22 T cell receptor beta chains below were found in one sample sequenced in a study of T cell responses to AZD1222 COVID-19 vaccine. TCRdb's table, derived via immunoSEQ multiplex PCR, lists solely in-frame clones and lacks some. The sample has around 110,000 clones; 80% to 90% are singletons. The sequenced sample was peripheral blood, obtained on day 0 of AZD1222 vaccination. All receptors come from an adult in good health.

V and J are TRBV4-2 and TRBJ1-6, with 9 bases identical to TRBD1. The V gene's germline CDR1 is LGHNA and CDR2 YNFKEQ. There are 14 residues in the CDR3. V dropped 8 bases and J dropped 6; count of bases not matched to a gene: 5. As DNA, the CDR3 is TGTGCCAGCTCCGGGACAGGGAGTAATTCACCCCTCCACTTT. This gives the protein CASSGTGSNSPLHF.

The V gene is TRBV4-1, the J gene TRBJ1-4; 9 bases map to TRBD1. This CDR3 region has 14 residues. Germline lookup yields CDR1 MGHRA and CDR2 YSYEKL. J gave up 7 bases and V 3 bases, and 3 bases lay outside the gene matches. The CDR3 nucleotides are TGCGCCAGCAGCCAGGGGACAGGGAGTGAAAAACTGTTTTTT. Translating it yields CASSQGTGSEKLFF.

This clone was detected once. The V gene is TRBV12-3 or TRBV12-4, the J gene TRBJ2-5; 8 nucleotides line up with TRBD1. The CDR3 spans 13 residues. V shed 3 bases and J 5 bases; nucleotides not matched to a gene: 2. CDR3 DNA sequence: TGTGCCAGCAGTTTCTCAGGGGGCGAGACCCAGTACTTC. Amino acid sequence: CASSFSGGETQYF.

The chain combines TRBV27 with TRBJ2-7; 7 bases are a match to TRBD1. V was clipped by 3 bases and J by 0 bases; unmatched bases: 8. The germline CDR1 and CDR2 sequences are MNHEY and SMNVEV (reference sequence). The CDR3 totals 16 residues. This chain's CDR3 is CASSFLRTGDSYEQYF. CDR3 bases: TGTGCCAGCAGTTTTCTCCGGACAGGAGACTCCTACGAGCAGTACTTC.

Notes on this clone: Different DNA sequences within this sample yield the same CDR3. The genes are TRBV28 and TRBJ2-3; D is perhaps TRBD1 or TRBD2 (5 bases each). This CDR3 has 14 residues. Germline V gene sequence: CDR1 MDHEN, CDR2 SYDVKM. V was pared by 2 bases and J by 0 bases, with 6 bases between. CDR3: CASSLGGSTDTQYF. The CDR3 DNA reads TGTGCCAGCAGTTTAGGGGGTAGCACAGATACGCAGTATTTT.

This clone was seen just once. The CDR3 nucleotides are TGTGCCAGCCAGGACAGGGGTGGCTTTCAGCCCCAGCATTTT. Its translation: CASQDRGGFQPQHF. The chain has TRBV19 and TRBJ1-5; 9 nucleotides agree with TRBD1. Trimming at V came to 9 bases and at J to 6 bases, leaving 9 bases not matched to a gene. The CDR3 covers 14 residues. Germline-derived CDR1 and CDR2 are LNHDA and SQIVND (reference sequence).

The chain recombines TRBV2 with TRBJ1-3; D remains unclear. CDR1 is SNHLY and CDR2 is FYNNEI in the germline V gene. The ends were cut back, 4 bases at V and 0 bases at J, with 13 bases in the middle. This CDR3 is 16 amino acids long. CDR3 loop: CASSGQYVDSGNTIYF. In DNA form, the CDR3 reads TGTGCCAGCAGTGGTCAGTACGTGGACTCTGGAAACACCATATATTTT.

This chain joins TRBV12-3 or TRBV12-4 and TRBJ1-2; tentatively, D is TRBD1 (5 bases). The CDR3 has 12 amino acids. With 0 bases removed from V and 7 bases from J, the gap between germline ends came to 6 bases. As DNA, the CDR3 is TGTGCCAGCAGTTTAGCAGGGGCTGGCTACACCTTC. Amino acid sequence: CASSLAGAGYTF.

V and J are TRBV27 and TRBJ1-5, with D perhaps TRBD1 (6 bases). Trimming removed 5 bases at V and 6 bases at J, with 17 bases between. From germline, CDR1 is MNHEY and CDR2 SMNVEV (reference sequence). The CDR3 length is 15 residues. CDR3 region: CASSLRRGAFQPQHF. The CDR3 region has the DNA TGTGCCAGCAGTCTTCGCAGGGGAGCGTTTCAGCCCCAGCATTTT.

The chain has TRBV4-2 and TRBJ1-2, with a possible D match to TRBD1 (5 bases). The CDR3 is 11 amino acids. Germline CDR1 and CDR2: LGHNA and YNFKEQ. V lost 3 bases and J 14 bases, leaving 13 bases between the germline ends. CDR3 amino acids: CASSQGGSRTF. CDR3 nucleotide sequence: TGTGCCAGCAGCCAGGGGGGTTCGAGAACCTTC.

This clone occurred once. This rearrangement joins TRBV7-3 to TRBJ1-6; D remains ambiguous. Germline assignment: CDR1 SGHTA and CDR2 FQGTGA. The CDR3 length is 12 residues. Trimming pared 1 base from V and 7 bases from J, leaving 2 bases between. CDR3 sequence: CASSLMNSPLHF. The CDR3, as DNA: TGTGCCAGCAGCTTAATGAATTCACCCCTCCACTTT.

The CDR3 DNA sequence: TGCAGCGTTGCGGGCAGTGCTAACTATGGCTACACCTTC. This codes for CSVAGSANYGYTF. The V call is TRBV29-1, the J call TRBJ1-2; D gene uncertain. Trimming stripped 4 bases from V and 0 bases from J, with 9 bases between. This CDR3 has 13 amino acids. Germline V CDR1 and CDR2: SQVTM, ANQGSEA. Complete variable domain (other parts from reference TRBV29-1 and TRBJ1-2): SAVISQKPSRDICQRGTSLTIQCQVDSQVTMMFWYRQQPGQSLTLIATANQGSEATYESGFVIDKFPISRPNLTFSTLTVSNMSPEDSSIYLCSVAGSANYGYTFGSGTRLTVV.

V usage is TRBV28 and J usage is TRBJ1-2; weak D call: TRBD1 (5 bases). CDR1 is MDHEN, CDR2 SYDVKM, per germline. V was shortened by 4 bases and J by 8 bases, with 17 bases between the two germline ends. The CDR3 length is 14 residues. The chain's CDR3 is CASSYDMGPRGYTF. Written as DNA, the CDR3 is TGTGCCAGCAGTTATGATATGGGGCCGCGGGGCTACACCTTC.

The rearrangement joins TRBV30 to TRBJ2-3; no firm D call. Germline assignment: CDR1 GTSNPN and CDR2 SVGIG (reference sequence). V was trimmed by 4 bases and J by 4 bases, leaving 6 bases between them. The CDR3 runs 11 residues. The CDR3 bases are TGTGCCTGGACTGGGGCAGATACGCAGTATTTT. Translation gives CAWTGADTQYF.

V gene TRBV15 combines with J gene TRBJ2-7, with 8 nucleotides matching TRBD2. This CDR3 is 18 amino acids long. The junction had 15 bases not matched to a gene; V was cut back by 0 bases and J by 5 bases. Germline V CDR1 and CDR2: LNHNV, YYDKDF (reference sequence). The CDR3 loop is CATSRDLAGGSWKDEQYF. The CDR3 nucleotides are TGTGCCACCAGCAGAGATCTCGCGGGAGGAAGCTGGAAGGACGAGCAGTACTTC.

The chain employs TRBV2 and TRBJ2-3; D is possibly TRBD1 (5 bases). The V gene's germline CDR1 is SNHLY and CDR2 FYNNEI. CDR3 length equals 12 residues. Trimming took 6 bases from V and 4 from J, leaving 8 bases between them. In DNA form, the CDR3 reads TGTGCCAGCAGACCGACAGCAGATACGCAGTATTTT. Translating gives CASRPTADTQYF.

CDR3: CASSPGTDTGELFF. CDR3 DNA: TGTGCCAGCAGCCCCGGGACAGACACCGGGGAGCTGTTTTTT. The chain links TRBV11-1 to TRBJ2-2; 7 nucleotides line up with TRBD1. The trim removed 5 bases at V and 3 bases at J, leaving 3 bases unmatched. The CDR3 is made up of 14 amino acids. Germline values: CDR1 SGHAT, CDR2 FQDESV (reference sequence).

The rearrangement uses TRBV7-3 and TRBJ1-2, with 9 bases identical to TRBD1. This CDR3 has 15 residues. With 4 bases clipped from V and 8 bases from J, the junction kept 11 bases outside the gene matches. The germline V gene encodes CDR1 SGHTA and CDR2 FQGTGA. CDR3: CASSSDPQGASGYTF. The CDR3 coding sequence is TGTGCCAGCAGCTCAGACCCACAGGGGGCCAGCGGCTACACCTTC.

This clone was seen just once. The CDR3 protein is CATSTPSGEQFF. Written as DNA, the CDR3 is TGTGCCACCAGTACGCCTAGTGGTGAGCAGTTCTTC. The chain has TRBV24-1 and TRBJ2-1; D is uncertain. There are 12 residues in the CDR3. V gave up 6 bases and J gave up 9 bases, with 11 bases separating them. From germline, CDR1 is KGHDR and CDR2 SFDVKD.

V and J are TRBV5-1 and TRBJ2-1; D possibly corresponds to TRBD2 (6 bases). In germline, CDR1 is SGHRS, CDR2 YFSETQ. Trimming took off 4 bases at V and 4 bases at J, with 18 bases between the two ends. The CDR3 is 16 amino acids. CDR3 protein: CASSPFGTYDYNEQFF. In nucleotides, the CDR3 is TGCGCCAGCAGCCCGTTCGGGACTTACGATTACAATGAGCAGTTCTTC.

The chain has TRBV3-1 (or the pseudogene TRBV3-2) and TRBJ2-1, with TRBD2 as a possible D gene (6 bases). The germline V and J ends were trimmed by 2 bases and 9 bases, with 17 bases remaining between them. The germline V gene has CDR1 LGHDT and CDR2 YNNKEL (reference sequence). CDR3 length: 15 residues. The CDR3 protein is CASSQYPGGYGEQFF. As DNA, the CDR3 is TGTGCCAGCAGCCAATACCCCGGGGGATACGGTGAGCAGTTCTTC.

CDR3 nucleotide sequence: TGTGCCAGCAGCTCGGGAGTATGGGCAAACACCGGGGAGCTGTTTTTT. Translating it yields CASSSGVWANTGELFF. The rearrangement uses TRBV5-6 and TRBJ2-2, with D perhaps TRBD2 (6 bases). V shed 3 bases and J shed 2 bases, with 14 bases lying between them. The germline V gene has CDR1 SGHDT and CDR2 YYEEEE. CDR3 length: 16 amino acids.